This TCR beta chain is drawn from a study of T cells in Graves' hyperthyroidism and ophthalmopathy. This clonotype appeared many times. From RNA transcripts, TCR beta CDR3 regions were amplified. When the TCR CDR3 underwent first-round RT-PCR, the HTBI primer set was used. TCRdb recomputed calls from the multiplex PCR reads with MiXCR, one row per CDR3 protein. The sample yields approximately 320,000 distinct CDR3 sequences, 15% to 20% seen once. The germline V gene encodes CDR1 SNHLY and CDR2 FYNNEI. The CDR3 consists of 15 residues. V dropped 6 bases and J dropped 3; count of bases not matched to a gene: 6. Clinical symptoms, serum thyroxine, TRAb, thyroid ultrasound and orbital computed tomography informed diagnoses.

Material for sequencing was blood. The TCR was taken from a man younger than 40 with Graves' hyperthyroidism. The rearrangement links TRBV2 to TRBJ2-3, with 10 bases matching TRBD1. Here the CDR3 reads CASSAGQGETDTQYF. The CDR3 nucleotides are TGTGCCAGCAGCGCTGGACAGGGGGAAACAGATACGCAGTATTTT.